The 16 T cell receptor beta chains presented below share a single source sample, sequenced in a study of post-analysis software for immune sequencing data. No antigens are known for them. cDNA libraries of TCR beta carried unique molecular identifiers. In TCRdb, the PCR reads were re-called with MiXCR into one record per CDR3 protein. This table holds about 200,000 distinct CDR3 sequences, about 30% found once. Study-wide results and caveats: Four to six TRBV segments were significantly more frequent in patients than in controls. TRBV5-6, TRBV5-1 and TRBV20-1 were among these segments.

Input material: blood. The receptors shown here come from a girl aged 2 to 17 with multiple sclerosis.

Comments on this clonotype: A much larger clonotype is one base distant, so this may be a read error. The chain joins TRBV7-9 to TRBJ1-2; tentatively, D is TRBD1 (5 bases). The CDR3 loop spans 12 amino acids. Trimming took 11 bases from V and 4 from J, leaving 14 bases between them. Germline CDR1 is SEHNR and CDR2 is FQNEAQ (reference sequence). The chain's CDR3 is CARPWGSYGYTF. DNA for the CDR3: TGTGCCCGGCCATGGGGGTCCTATGGCTACACCTTC.

In this sample, this clonotype turned up many times. This chain links TRBV29-1 with TRBJ1-4; D gene unclear. V was clipped by 6 bases and J by 7 bases, with 9 bases between them. The CDR3 has 11 residues. The germline V gene has CDR1 SQVTM and CDR2 ANQGSEA. CDR3 protein: CSVLSGEKLFF. CDR3 in DNA: TGCAGCGTCCTTTCGGGTGAAAAACTGTTTTTT.

The chain combines TRBV11-2 with TRBJ1-2; no clear D. V lost 5 bases, J lost 8 bases, and 12 bases lay in between. CDR1 is SGHAT and CDR2 is FQNNGV in the germline V gene. The CDR3 covers 12 residues. In DNA, the CDR3 is TGTGCCAGCAGCGGAAACCCATACGGCTACACCTTC. Translation: CASSGNPYGYTF.

This chain's CDR3 is CASSIVTAGFTNSPLHF. CDR3 nucleotide sequence: TGTGCCAGTAGTATAGTAACGGCTGGCTTCACGAATTCACCCCTCCACTTT. This sequence joins TRBV19 and TRBJ1-6; D remains unclear. The CDR3 has 17 residues. V shed 1 base and J shed 7 bases, with 17 bases lying between them. CDR1 and CDR2 from the germline V gene are LNHDA and SQIVND (reference sequence).

This chain uses TRBV5-1 with TRBJ2-3; a weak D match, TRBD2 (5 bases). Germline V gene sequence: CDR1 SGHRS, CDR2 YFSETQ. The V gene lost 4 bases and the J gene lost 2 bases, with 14 bases spanning the gap. The CDR3 has 15 amino acids. CDR3 protein: CASSLQRIITDTQYF. DNA for the CDR3: TGCGCCAGCAGCCTGCAGCGGATTATCACAGATACGCAGTATTTT.

The sample holds many counts of this clonotype. The chain joins TRBV25-1 to TRBJ2-4; D assignment may be TRBD1 or TRBD2 (5 bases each). Trimming took off 4 bases at V and 0 bases at J, with 10 bases between the two ends. The germline V gene has CDR1 MGHDK and CDR2 SYGVNS. The CDR3 contains 15 residues. The CDR3 region is CASSGGIVAKNIQYF. The CDR3 DNA reads as TGTGCCAGCAGTGGGGGGATCGTAGCCAAAAACATTCAGTACTTC.

The rearrangement joins TRBV6-1 to TRBJ2-1; 7 bases are shared with TRBD2. Germline CDR1 and CDR2: MNHNS and SASEGT. The CDR3 is 15 residues long. Germline trimming cut 5 bases from V and 8 bases from J; bases unmatched to any gene: 12. The CDR3: CASSPIPGGADEQFF. As DNA, the CDR3 is TGTGCCAGCAGTCCCATCCCGGGAGGCGCGGATGAGCAGTTCTTC.

This clonotype turned up a few times. The chain links TRBV28 to TRBJ1-4, with TRBD1 matching over 7 bases. Trimming at V came to 6 bases and at J to 7 bases, leaving 11 bases not matched to a gene. The germline V gene encodes CDR1 MDHEN and CDR2 SYDVKM. The CDR3 is made up of 15 amino acids. CDR3 in amino acids: CASSLPGGLGEKLFF. CDR3 sequence (DNA): TGTGCCAGCAGCCTCCCAGGGGGTCTGGGTGAAAAACTGTTTTTT.

V and J are TRBV5-5 and TRBJ2-1, with a weak D call TRBD2 (6 bases). The CDR3 covers 18 residues. V lost 5 bases to trimming and J lost 1 base, with 22 bases between them. Germline V gives CDR1 SGHKS, CDR2 YYEKEE (reference sequence). This CDR3 is CASRARSVVEGSYNEQFF. The CDR3 DNA sequence: TGTGCCAGCAGGGCCCGTAGCGTCGTGGAGGGATCCTACAATGAGCAGTTCTTC.

This clonotype was observed many times. V gene TRBV3-1 combines with J gene TRBJ2-1; TRBD2 matches 7 bases. CDR1 is LGHDT and CDR2 is YNNKEL in the germline V gene (reference sequence). Trimming cost V 7 bases and J 0 bases; bases outside gene matches: 3. The CDR3 spans 14 residues. CDR3 amino acids: CASNPSGSYNEQFF. The CDR3 DNA reads TGTGCCAGCAACCCTAGCGGCTCCTACAATGAGCAGTTCTTC.

The chain carries TRBV4-1 and TRBJ1-2; D is unclear. V was cut by 0 bases and J by 3 bases, with 11 bases left in between. The CDR3 is 15 residues long. CDR1 is MGHRA and CDR2 is YSYEKL in the germline V gene. The CDR3 loop is CASSQDRPKHYGYTF. The CDR3 coding sequence is TGCGCCAGCAGCCAAGATCGTCCAAAGCACTATGGCTACACCTTC.

At least ten counts were recorded for this clonotype. The V gene is TRBV7-6, the J gene TRBJ1-2; 7 nucleotides line up with TRBD1. The CDR3 extends over 15 amino acids. With V trimmed by 0 bases and J by 5 bases, 6 bases remained unmatched. Germline values: CDR1 SGHVS, CDR2 FNYEAQ. The CDR3 nucleotides read TGTGCCAGCAGCTTAGCTGCAGGGGGAGGGTATGGCTACACCTTC. Protein: CASSLAAGGGYGYTF.

In regard to this clonotype: Being one base from a much bigger clone, this may be a read error. This chain joins TRBV12-3 or TRBV12-4 and TRBJ2-7; D unclear. V was pared by 3 bases and J by 6 bases, with 12 bases between. The CDR3 consists of 13 residues. The CDR3, as DNA: TGTGCCAGCAGTTTCTCCATATGTGGCGAGCAGTACTTC. It encodes CASSFSICGEQYF.

The chain recombines TRBV10-2 with TRBJ2-7; the match to TRBD1 covers 8 bases. This CDR3 region has 14 residues. V shed 8 bases and J 0 bases; nucleotides not matched to a gene: 6. Germline V lookup: CDR1 WSHSY, CDR2 SAAADI. DNA of the CDR3: TGCGCCAGCGGGGACAGGTGGAGCTCCTACGAGCAGTACTTC. Translating gives CASGDRWSSYEQYF.

Concerning this clonotype itself: A read error may be the cause here, since a much bigger clone is one base away. V usage is TRBV20-1 and J usage is TRBJ2-5; TRBD2 agrees at 8 bases. From germline, CDR1 is DFQATT and CDR2 SNEGSKA (reference sequence). V shed 3 bases and J 4 bases; nucleotides not matched to a gene: 4. The CDR3 runs 13 residues. CDR3 loop: CSASGRAGETQYF. The CDR3, as DNA: TGCAGTGCTAGCGGGAGGGCCGGAGAGACCCAGTACTTC.

This clonotype was observed a handful of times. The chain uses TRBV2 and TRBJ1-6; the D gene is possibly TRBD1 (5 bases). Per the germline V gene, CDR1 is SNHLY and CDR2 is FYNNEI. The CDR3 loop spans 15 amino acids. Trimming left V 4 bases short and J 8 bases short, with 15 bases between. CDR3 sequence: CASSGPAGGDSPLHF. For the CDR3, the DNA is TGTGCCAGCAGTGGCCCAGCGGGGGGGGATTCACCCCTCCACTTT.